The TCR beta chain described here comes from a study of shared clonotypes between healthy human individuals. Overall study findings and caveats: Specimens sampled were limited to blood, with tissue repertoires likely differing. Sharing across four donors was highest in naive CD4 (roughly 5%) and lowest in memory CD8 (about 0.4%).

Pooled CD45RO+ cells and CCR7-negative CD45RA+ TemRA cells made up CD8 memory. This CDR3 spans 15 amino acids. Per the germline V gene, CDR1 is MNHNS and CDR2 is SASEGT. J was trimmed by 8 bases and V by 3 bases; bases with no gene match: 10. As for this clone: Its antigen is still unknown.

Profiled with immunoSEQ multiplex PCR; TCRdb holds only in-frame clones, not every one. The sample has 100,000 to 120,000 clones; roughly two thirds are singletons. The specimen was memory CD8+ T cells sorted from blood. Subset denoted: CD45RO+ cells pooled with CCR7-negative TemRA cells. This chain uses TRBV6-1 with TRBJ2-1, with 7 bases fitting TRBD2. The TCR was taken from a woman aged 25 to 45 in good health. Written as DNA, the CDR3 is TGTGCCAGCAGTGAGCGGAGGCGGGAGATTTATGAGCAGTTCTTC. Its translation is CASSERRREIYEQFF.